Listed here is a single T cell receptor (beta chain). The CDR3 sequence is 14 residues long. Germline CDR1 and CDR2: SGHAT and FQNNGV. V dropped 4 bases and J dropped 0 bases, with 7 bases sitting between them. These data are taken from a study of blood T cell repertoires in COVID-19. Study overall: The United States, Italy and Spain were the sources of the acute and convalescent COVID-19 samples. T cells, B-cell-depleted T cells, or PBMCs supplied cDNA or gDNA.

Original processing methods: Reference gene primer amplification yielded estimated nucleated cell counts. Repertoires were generated with immunoSEQ multiplex PCR, while TCRdb's copy carries only in-frame clones and drops some. V, J and clone size derive from that table, while D and trimming were established from the DNA sequence. The table includes 30,000 to 40,000 clones, 80% to 90% detected once. The sequence was obtained from a man in his fifties with acute or convalescent COVID-19. The chain links TRBV11-2 to TRBJ1-3, with a weak D call TRBD1 (5 bases). The sample comprised peripheral blood. The CDR3 sequence: CASSSGFSGNTIYF. The CDR3, as DNA: TGTGCCAGCAGCTCAGGGTTCTCTGGAAACACCATATATTTT. The whole variable domain, remainder taken from reference TRBV11-2 and TRBJ1-3, is EAGVAQSPRYKIIEKRQSVAFWCNPISGHATLYWYQQILGQGPKLLIQFQNNGVVDDSQLPKDRFSAERLKGVDSTLKIQPAKLEDSAVYLCASSSGFSGNTIYFGEGSWLTVV.